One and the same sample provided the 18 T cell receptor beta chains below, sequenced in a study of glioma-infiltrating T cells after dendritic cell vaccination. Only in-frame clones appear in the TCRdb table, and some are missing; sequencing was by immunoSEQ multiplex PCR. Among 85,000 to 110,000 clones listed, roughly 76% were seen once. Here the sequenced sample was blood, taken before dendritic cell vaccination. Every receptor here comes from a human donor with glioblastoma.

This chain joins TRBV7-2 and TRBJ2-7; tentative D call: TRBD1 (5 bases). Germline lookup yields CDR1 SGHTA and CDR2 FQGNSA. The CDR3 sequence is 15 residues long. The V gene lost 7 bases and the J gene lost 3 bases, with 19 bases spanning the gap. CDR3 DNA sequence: TGTGCCAGCACCCAAGGGGTGAACCGGGTCTACGAGCAGTACTTC. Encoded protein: CASTQGVNRVYEQYF.

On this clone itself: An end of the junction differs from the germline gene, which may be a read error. In DNA form, the CDR3 reads TGTGCCTGGAATTTTCGACAGCTTAATTCCCCCCTCCCCTTT. This sequence encodes CAWNFRQLNSPLPF. The V gene is TRBV30, the J gene TRBJ1-6, with D possibly TRBD1 on 5 matching bases. Germline assignment: CDR1 GTSNPN and CDR2 SVGIG (reference sequence). This CDR3 has 14 amino acids.

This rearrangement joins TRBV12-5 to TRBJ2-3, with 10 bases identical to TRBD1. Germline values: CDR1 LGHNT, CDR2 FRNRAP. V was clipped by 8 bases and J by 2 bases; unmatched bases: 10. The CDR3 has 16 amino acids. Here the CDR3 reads CASLGPGQGDTDTQYF. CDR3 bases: TGTGCTAGTTTGGGGCCCGGACAGGGGGACACAGATACGCAGTATTTT.

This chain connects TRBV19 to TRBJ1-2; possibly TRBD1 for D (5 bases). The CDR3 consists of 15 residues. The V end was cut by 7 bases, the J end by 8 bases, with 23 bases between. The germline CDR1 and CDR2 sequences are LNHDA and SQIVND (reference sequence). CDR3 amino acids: CASIPSVGGYYGYTF. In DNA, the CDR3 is TGTGCCAGTATTCCAAGCGTGGGGGGGTATTACGGCTACACCTTC. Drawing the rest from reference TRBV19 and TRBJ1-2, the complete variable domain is DGGITQSPKYLFRKEGQNVTLSCEQNLNHDAMYWYRQDPGQGLRLIYYSQIVNDFQKGDIAEGYSVSREKKESFPLTVTSAQKNPTAFYLCASIPSVGGYYGYTFGSGTRLTVV.

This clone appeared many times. CDR3 sequence reads: CASSQGQGISYEQYF. CDR3 bases: TGTGCCAGCAGCCAAGGACAGGGAATTTCCTACGAGCAGTACTTC. This rearrangement joins TRBV7-2 to TRBJ2-7; TRBD1 matches 8 bases. The ends lost 5 bases at V and 1 base at J; junction bases unmatched: 7. The length of the CDR3 is 15 residues. CDR1 SGHTA and CDR2 FQGNSA come from the germline V gene.

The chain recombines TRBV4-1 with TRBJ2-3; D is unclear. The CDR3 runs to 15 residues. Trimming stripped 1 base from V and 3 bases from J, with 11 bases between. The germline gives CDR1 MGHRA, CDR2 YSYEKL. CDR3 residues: CASSQVLTGTDTQYF. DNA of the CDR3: TGCGCCAGCAGCCAAGTCCTAACGGGTACAGATACGCAGTATTTT.

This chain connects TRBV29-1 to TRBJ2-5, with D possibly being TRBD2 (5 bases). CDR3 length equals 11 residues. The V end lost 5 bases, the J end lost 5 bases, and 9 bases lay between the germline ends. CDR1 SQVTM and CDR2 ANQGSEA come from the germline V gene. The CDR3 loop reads CSVQEVETQYF. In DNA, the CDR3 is TGCAGCGTTCAGGAGGTCGAGACCCAGTACTTC.

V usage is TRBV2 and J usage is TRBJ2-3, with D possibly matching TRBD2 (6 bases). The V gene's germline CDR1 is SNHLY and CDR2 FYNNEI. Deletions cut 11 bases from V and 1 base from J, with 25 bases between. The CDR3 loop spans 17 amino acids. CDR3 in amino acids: CAGTGVSRQARTDTQYF. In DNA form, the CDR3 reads TGTGCCGGGACGGGAGTAAGCCGGCAGGCCCGCACAGATACGCAGTATTTT.

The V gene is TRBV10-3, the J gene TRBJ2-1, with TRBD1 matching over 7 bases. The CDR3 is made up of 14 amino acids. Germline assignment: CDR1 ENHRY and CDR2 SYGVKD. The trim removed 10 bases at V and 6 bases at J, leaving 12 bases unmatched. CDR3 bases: TGTGCCAGTACCGGGACAGAAACATCCAATGAGCAGTTCTTC. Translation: CASTGTETSNEQFF.

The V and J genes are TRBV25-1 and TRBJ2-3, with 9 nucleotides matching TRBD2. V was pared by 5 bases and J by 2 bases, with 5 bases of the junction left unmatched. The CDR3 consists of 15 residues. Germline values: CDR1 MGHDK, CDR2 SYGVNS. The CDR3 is CASSRAGGFTDTQYF. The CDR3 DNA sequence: TGTGCCAGCAGTAGAGCGGGGGGATTCACAGATACGCAGTATTTT.

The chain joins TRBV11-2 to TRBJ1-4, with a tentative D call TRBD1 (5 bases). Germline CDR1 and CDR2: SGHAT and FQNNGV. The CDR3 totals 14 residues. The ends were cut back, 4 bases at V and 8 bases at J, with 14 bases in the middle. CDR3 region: CASSSDTQAEKLFF. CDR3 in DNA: TGTGCCAGCAGCTCGGACACCCAAGCCGAAAAACTGTTTTTT.

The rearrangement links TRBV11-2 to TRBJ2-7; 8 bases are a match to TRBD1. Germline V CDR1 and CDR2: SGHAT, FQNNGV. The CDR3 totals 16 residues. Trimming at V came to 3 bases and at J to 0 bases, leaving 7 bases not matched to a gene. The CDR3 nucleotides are TGTGCCAGCAGCTTTACCGACAGGGGAACCTCCTACGAGCAGTACTTC. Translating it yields CASSFTDRGTSYEQYF.

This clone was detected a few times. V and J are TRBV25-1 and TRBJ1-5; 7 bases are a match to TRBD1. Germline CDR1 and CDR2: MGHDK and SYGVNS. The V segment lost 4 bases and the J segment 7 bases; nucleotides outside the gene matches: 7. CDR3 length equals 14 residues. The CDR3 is CASSGAGGLQPQHF. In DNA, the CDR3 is TGTGCCAGCAGTGGGGCAGGGGGTTTGCAGCCCCAGCATTTT.

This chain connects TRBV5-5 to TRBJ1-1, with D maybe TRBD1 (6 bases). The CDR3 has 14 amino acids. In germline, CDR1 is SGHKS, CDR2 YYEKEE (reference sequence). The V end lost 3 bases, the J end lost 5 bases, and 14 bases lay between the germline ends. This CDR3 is CASSYIRGWTEAFF. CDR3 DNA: TGTGCCAGCAGCTATATCAGGGGTTGGACTGAAGCTTTCTTT.

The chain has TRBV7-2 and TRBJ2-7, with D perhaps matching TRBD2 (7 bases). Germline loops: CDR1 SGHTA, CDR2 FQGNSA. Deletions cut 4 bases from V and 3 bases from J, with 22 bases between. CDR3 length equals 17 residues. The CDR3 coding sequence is TGTGCCAGCAGCTACCCCGCTGGGGGGGCAACCTTCTACGAGCAGTACTTC. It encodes CASSYPAGGATFYEQYF.

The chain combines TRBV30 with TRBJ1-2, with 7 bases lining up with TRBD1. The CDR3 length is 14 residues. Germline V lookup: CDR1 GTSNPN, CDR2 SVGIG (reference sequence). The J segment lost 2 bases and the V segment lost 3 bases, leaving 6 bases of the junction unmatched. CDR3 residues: CAWSTGTANYGYTF. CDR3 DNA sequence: TGTGCCTGGAGCACCGGGACAGCCAACTATGGCTACACCTTC.

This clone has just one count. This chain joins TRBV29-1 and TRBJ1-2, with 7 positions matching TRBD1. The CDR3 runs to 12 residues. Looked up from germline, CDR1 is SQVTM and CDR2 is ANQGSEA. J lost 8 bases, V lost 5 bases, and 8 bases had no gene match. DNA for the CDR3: TGCAGCGTTACGGACAGGAGAAGGGGCTACACCTTC. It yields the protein CSVTDRRRGYTF.

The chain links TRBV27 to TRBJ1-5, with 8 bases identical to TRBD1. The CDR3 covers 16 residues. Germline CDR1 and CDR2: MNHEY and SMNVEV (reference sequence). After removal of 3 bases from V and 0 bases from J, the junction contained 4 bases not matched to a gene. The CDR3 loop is CASSFSGGYSNQPQHF. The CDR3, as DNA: TGTGCCAGCAGTTTTTCAGGGGGCTATAGCAATCAGCCCCAGCATTTT.